The sequence of this T cell receptor (beta chain) was determined in a study of lymphopenia after photon versus proton radiotherapy. The study, taken as a whole, reports: After lymphocyte nadir, photon-treated repertoires showed oligoclonal expansion, especially CD8+ Temra. Proton therapy kept repertoires fairly stable, unlike photons, which gained effector/memory cells. Larger post-nadir TCR diversity loss correlated inversely with survival in deceased patients. Better survival with proton therapy was suggested as possible, not demonstrated.

The data were produced by immunoSEQ multiplex PCR, yet TCRdb's version contains in-frame clones alone and is incomplete. The repertoire includes approximately 66,000 clones, approximately 83% of them detected once, and about 2% sits in the top ten. On this clone: Its specificity is not known.

This CDR3 has 14 residues. Trimming left V 0 bases short and J 6 bases short, with 8 bases between. Germline CDR1 is KGHSH and CDR2 is LQKENI. The source is a man aged 35 to 55 with gastric cancer. The V and J genes are TRBV18 and TRBJ2-2; D remains unclear. Sample: peripheral blood, taken from a patient treated with photon-based radiotherapy. CDR3 loop: CASSPPVKPGELFF. DNA of the CDR3: TGTGCCAGCTCACCACCGGTAAAGCCCGGGGAGCTGTTTTTT.